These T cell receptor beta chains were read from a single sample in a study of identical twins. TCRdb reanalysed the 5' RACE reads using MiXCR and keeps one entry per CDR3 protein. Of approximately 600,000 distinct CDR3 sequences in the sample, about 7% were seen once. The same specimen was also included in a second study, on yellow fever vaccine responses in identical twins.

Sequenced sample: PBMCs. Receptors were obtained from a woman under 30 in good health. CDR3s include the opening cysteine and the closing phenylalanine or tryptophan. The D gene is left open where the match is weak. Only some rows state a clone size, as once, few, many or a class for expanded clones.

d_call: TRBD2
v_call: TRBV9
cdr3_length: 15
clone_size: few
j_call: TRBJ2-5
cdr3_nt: TGTGCCAGCAGCGAAGGGACTAGCGGGGAAGAGACCCAGTACTTC
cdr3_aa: CASSEGTSGEETQYF

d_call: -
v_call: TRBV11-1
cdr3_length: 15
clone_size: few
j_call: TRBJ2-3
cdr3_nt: TGTGCCAGCAGCGAACGATTTTTGGGGGCCGATACGCAGTATTTT
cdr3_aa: CASSERFLGADTQYF

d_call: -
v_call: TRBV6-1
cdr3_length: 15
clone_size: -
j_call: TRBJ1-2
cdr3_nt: TGTGCCAGCAGTGAAGCGCTTCGGGCAGCTTATGGCTACACCTTC
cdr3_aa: CASSEALRAAYGYTF

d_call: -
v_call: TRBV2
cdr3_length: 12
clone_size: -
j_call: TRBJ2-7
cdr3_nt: TGTGCCAGCATGGGCAGGGCCTACGAGCAGTACTTC
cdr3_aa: CASMGRAYEQYF

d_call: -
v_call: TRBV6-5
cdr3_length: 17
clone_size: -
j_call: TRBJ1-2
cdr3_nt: TGTGCCAGCAGTTACTCTTTCGGGAGTAAAACCACCTATGGCTACACCTTC
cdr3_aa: CASSYSFGSKTTYGYTF

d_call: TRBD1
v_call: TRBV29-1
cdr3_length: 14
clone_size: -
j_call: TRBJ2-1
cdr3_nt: TGCAGCGTTGCGGGACAGGGTTATCGGAATGAGCAGTTCTTC
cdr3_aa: CSVAGQGYRNEQFF

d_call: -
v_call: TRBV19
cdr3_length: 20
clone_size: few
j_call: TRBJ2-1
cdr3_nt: TGTGCCAGTAGTGTTCCACCGGGACAGGGGACTAGCGGTTCCTGGAATGAGCAGTTCTTC
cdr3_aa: CASSVPPGQGTSGSWNEQFF

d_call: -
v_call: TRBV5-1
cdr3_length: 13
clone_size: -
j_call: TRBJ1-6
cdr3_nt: TGCGCCAGCAGTCCGGGAATGGAATCACCCCTCCACTTT
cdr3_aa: CASSPGMESPLHF

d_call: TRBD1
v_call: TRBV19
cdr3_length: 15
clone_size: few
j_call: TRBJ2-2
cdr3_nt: TGTGCCAGTAGTGCCACAGGGGCGAACACCGGGGAGCTGTTTTTT
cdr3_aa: CASSATGANTGELFF

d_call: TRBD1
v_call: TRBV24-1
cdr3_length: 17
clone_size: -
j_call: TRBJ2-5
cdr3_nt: TGTGCCACCAGTGACCCCGGGGGACAGGGGGCAAGTGAGACCCAGTACTTC
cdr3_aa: CATSDPGGQGASETQYF

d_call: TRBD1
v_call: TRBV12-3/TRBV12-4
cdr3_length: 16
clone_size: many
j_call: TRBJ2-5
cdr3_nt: TGTGCCAGCAGCCCCACGACAGGGAGTACCCAAGAGACCCAGTACTTC
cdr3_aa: CASSPTTGSTQETQYF